The 2 T cell receptor beta chains listed next were all sequenced from one sample in a study of early T cells in non-severe SARS-CoV-2 infection. MiXCR, run by TCRdb on the 5' RACE reads, gives a single entry per CDR3 protein. The sample has 65,000 to 95,000 distinct CDR3 sequences; 8.5% to 10% are singletons. What was sequenced was whole blood. These TCRs come from an adult who was a healthcare worker with PCR-confirmed SARS-CoV-2 infection or an uninfected control (not recorded which).

J is TRBJ2-1 and V is TRBV12-3 or TRBV12-4; possible D gene TRBD2, 6 bases. V lost 4 bases and J lost 8, with 21 bases in between. The CDR3 has 16 amino acids. CDR3 nucleotides: TGTGCCAGCAGTTATTCGGCGGGGCTGACGATCTATGAGCAGTTCTTC. Its protein product is CASSYSAGLTIYEQFF.

This clonotype was picked up many times. The chain couples TRBV5-1 to TRBJ2-2; D not certain. The CDR3 spans 15 residues. Germline V CDR1 and CDR2: SGHRS, YFSETQ. The V end lost 0 bases, the J end lost 2 bases, and 8 bases lay between the germline ends. CDR3 in DNA: TGCGCCAGCAGCTTGGGTCACAGCAACACCGGGGAGCTGTTTTTT. The encoded protein is CASSLGHSNTGELFF.